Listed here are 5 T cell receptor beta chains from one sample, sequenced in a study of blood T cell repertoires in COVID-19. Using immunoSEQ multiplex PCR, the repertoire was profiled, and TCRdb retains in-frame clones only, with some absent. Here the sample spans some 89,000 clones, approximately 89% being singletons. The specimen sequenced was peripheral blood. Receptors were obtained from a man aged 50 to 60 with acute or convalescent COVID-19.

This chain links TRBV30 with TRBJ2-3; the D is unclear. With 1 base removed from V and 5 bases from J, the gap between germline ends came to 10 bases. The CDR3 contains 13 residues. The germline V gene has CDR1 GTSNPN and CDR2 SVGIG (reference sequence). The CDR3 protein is CAWSALREDTQYF. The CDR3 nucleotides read TGTGCCTGGAGTGCTCTGAGAGAAGATACGCAGTATTTT.

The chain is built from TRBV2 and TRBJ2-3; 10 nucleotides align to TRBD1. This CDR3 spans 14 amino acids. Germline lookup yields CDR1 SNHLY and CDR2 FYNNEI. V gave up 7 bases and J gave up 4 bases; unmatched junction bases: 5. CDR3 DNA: TGTGCCAGCAATTGGGACAGGGGAGCAGATACGCAGTATTTT. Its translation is CASNWDRGADTQYF.

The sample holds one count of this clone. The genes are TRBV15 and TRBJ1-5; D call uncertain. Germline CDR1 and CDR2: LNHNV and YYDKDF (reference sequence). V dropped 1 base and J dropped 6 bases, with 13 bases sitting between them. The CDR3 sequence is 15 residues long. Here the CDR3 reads CATSRGTMEVQPQHF. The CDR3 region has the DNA TGTGCCACCAGCAGAGGAACCATGGAGGTTCAGCCCCAGCATTTT.

CDR3 sequence (DNA): TGTGCCAGCAGTGATCCGGGAGGAGAAGAAAAACTGTTTTTT. It yields the protein CASSDPGGEEKLFF. V usage is TRBV2 and J usage is TRBJ1-4, with D unclear. The CDR3 consists of 14 residues. Trimming took off 3 bases at V and 8 bases at J, with 13 bases between the two ends. The germline gives CDR1 SNHLY, CDR2 FYNNEI.

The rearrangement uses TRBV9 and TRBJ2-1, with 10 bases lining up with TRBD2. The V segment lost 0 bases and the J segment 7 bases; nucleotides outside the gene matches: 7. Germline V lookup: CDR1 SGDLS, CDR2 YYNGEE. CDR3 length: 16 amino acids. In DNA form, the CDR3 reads TGTGCCAGCAGCGTAGAGAGCGGGGGGGCCTTAAATGAGCAGTTCTTC. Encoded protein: CASSVESGGALNEQFF.